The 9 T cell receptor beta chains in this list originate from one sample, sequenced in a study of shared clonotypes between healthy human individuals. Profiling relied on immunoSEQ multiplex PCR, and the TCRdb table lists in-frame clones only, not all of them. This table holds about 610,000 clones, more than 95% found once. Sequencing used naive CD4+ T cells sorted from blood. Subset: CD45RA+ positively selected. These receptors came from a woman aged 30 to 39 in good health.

DNA of the CDR3: TGTGCCAGCAGCCCGAGTAGGGGTTCGACAGGGGGTTTTGGAAGTGAGCAGTTCTTC. This codes for CASSPSRGSTGGFGSEQFF. The chain has TRBV7-2 and TRBJ2-1, with 9 bases aligning to TRBD1. CDR1 and CDR2 from the germline V gene are SGHTA and FQGNSA. V was pared by 5 bases and J by 9 bases, with 23 bases of the junction left unmatched. This CDR3 contains 19 residues.

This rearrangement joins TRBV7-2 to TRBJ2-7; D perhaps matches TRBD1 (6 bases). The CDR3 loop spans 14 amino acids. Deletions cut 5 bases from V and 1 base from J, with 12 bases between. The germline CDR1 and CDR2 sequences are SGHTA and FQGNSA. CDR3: CASSPDRISYEQYF. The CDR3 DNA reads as TGTGCCAGCAGCCCCGACAGGATTTCCTACGAGCAGTACTTC.

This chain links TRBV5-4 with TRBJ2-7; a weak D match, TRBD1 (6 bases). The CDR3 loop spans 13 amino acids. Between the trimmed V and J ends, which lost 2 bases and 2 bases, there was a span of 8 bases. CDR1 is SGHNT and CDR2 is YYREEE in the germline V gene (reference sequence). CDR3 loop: CASSLQGTYEQYF. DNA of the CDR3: TGTGCCAGCAGCTTACAGGGAACCTACGAGCAGTACTTC.

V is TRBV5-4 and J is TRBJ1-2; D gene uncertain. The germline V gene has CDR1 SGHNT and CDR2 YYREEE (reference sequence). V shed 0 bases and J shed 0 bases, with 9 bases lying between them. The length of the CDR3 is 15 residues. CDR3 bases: TGTGCCAGCAGCTTGGGGCGGAATTCTAACTATGGCTACACCTTC. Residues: CASSLGRNSNYGYTF.

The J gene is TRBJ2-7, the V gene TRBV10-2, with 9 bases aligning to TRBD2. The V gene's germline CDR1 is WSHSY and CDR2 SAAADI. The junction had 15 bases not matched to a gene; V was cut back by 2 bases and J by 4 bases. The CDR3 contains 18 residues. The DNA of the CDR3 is TGCGCCAGCAGTGAGATGATAGCGGGAGATCGATCGGCTTACGAGCAGTACTTC. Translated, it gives CASSEMIAGDRSAYEQYF.

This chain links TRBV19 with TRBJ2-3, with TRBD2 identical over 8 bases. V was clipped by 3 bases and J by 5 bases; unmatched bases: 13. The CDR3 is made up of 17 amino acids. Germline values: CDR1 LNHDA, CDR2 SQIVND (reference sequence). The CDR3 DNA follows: TGTGCCAGTAGTATTCATGGGGTGGGCGGGAGGAGAGATACGCAGTATTTT. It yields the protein CASSIHGVGGRRDTQYF.

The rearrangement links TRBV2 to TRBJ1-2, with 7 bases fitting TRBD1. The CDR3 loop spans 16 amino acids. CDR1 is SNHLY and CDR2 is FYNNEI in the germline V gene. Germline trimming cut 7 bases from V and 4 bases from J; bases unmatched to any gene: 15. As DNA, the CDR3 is TGTGCCAGCACCCCCGAGGGGGCAGCCCGATCCTATGGCTACACCTTC. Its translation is CASTPEGAARSYGYTF.

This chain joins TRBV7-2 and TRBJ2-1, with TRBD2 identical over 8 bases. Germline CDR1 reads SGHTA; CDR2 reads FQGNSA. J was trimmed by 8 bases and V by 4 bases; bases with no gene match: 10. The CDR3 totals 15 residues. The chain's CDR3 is CASSSGLASGDEQFF. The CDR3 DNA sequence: TGTGCCAGCAGCTCCGGACTAGCTAGTGGAGATGAGCAGTTCTTC. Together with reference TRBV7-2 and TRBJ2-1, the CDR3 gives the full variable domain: GAGVSQSPSNKVTEKGKDVELRCDPISGHTALYWYRQSLGQGLEFLIYFQGNSAPDKSGLPSDRFSAERTGGSVSTLTIQRTQQEDSAVYLCASSSGLASGDEQFFGPGTRLTVL.

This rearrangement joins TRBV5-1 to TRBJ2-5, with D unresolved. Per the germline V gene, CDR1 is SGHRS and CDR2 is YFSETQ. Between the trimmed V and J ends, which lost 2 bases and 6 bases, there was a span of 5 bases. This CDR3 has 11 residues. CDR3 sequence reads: CASSFDQTQYF. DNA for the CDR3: TGCGCCAGCAGCTTCGATCAGACCCAGTACTTC.